This TCR beta chain stems from a study of T-cell memory formation after mild COVID-19. Overall study context: TCR clusters were mostly donor specific.

The V and J ends lost 8 bases and 8 bases, in that order; junction bases with no gene match: 5. The germline CDR1 and CDR2 sequences are DFQATT and SNEGSKA (reference sequence). The CDR3 runs 12 residues. General observations from the study: Clones contracting over day 15 to 85 were CD4/CD8 balanced, with later expanders leaning CD4+. Pre-infection memory harbored some responding clones, suggesting cross-reactive memory joined.

In the case of this clonotype: As yet, its antigen is unknown.

The 5'RACE method, run with constant-segment primers, produced TCR alpha and TCR beta cDNA libraries (carrying sample barcodes and UMIs). TCRdb redid the calling of the 5' RACE reads with MiXCR, one entry per CDR3 protein. The sample lists around 450,000 distinct CDR3 sequences, 20% to 25% occurring once. The receptor's source is an adult woman who had mild COVID-19 (a few samples of this study predate the infection). Cell type and time point are not known. The chain couples TRBV20-1 to TRBJ1-4, with 10 nucleotides matching TRBD1. The material sequenced was PBMCs or a T cell subset sorted from them (not recorded which). In DNA form, the CDR3 reads TGCAGTACTGACAGGGGGCAAGAAAAACTGTTTTTT. Translation: CSTDRGQEKLFF.